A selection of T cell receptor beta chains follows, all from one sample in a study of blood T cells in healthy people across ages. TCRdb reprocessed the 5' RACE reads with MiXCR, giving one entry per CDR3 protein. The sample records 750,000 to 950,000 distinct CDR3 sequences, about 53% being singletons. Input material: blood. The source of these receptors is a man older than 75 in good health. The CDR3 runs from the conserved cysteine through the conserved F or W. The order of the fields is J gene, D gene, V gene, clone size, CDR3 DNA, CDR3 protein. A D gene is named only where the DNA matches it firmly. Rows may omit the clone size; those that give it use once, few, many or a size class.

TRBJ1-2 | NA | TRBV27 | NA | TGTGCCAGCAGCGTAGGATCGGAGGGCTATGGCTACACCTTC | CASSVGSEGYGYTF
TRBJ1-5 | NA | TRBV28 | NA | TGTGCCAGCAGTTTATTAAACAGGCGTTATAGCAATCAGCCCCAGCATTTT | CASSLLNRRYSNQPQHF
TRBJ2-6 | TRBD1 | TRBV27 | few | TGTGCCAGCAGATTGGGGGACAGTCTTGGGGCCAACGTCCTGACTTTC | CASRLGDSLGANVLTF
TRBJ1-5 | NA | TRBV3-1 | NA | TGTGTCAGCAGCCAGGATCGGACAGTCAATCAGCCCCAGCATTTT | CVSSQDRTVNQPQHF
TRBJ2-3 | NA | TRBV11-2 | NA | TGTGCCAGCAGCTACGCGAGGTACGCGTATTTT | CASSYARYAYF
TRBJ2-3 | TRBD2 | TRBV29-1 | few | TGCAGCGTCCTGGGGCTAGCGGGAGGCCGTACAGATACGCAGTATTTT | CSVLGLAGGRTDTQYF
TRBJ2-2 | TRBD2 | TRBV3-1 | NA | TGTGCCAGCAGCCAGGGACTAGCGGGATTTGCCAGCTGGGAGCTGTTTTTT | CASSQGLAGFASWELFF
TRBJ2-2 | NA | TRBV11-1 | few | TGTGCCAGCAGCCGGACAGTGAACACCGGGGAGCTGTTTTTT | CASSRTVNTGELFF
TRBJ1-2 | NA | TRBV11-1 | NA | TGCGCCAGCAGCTCGTTCGGGGGCGAAAGTAACTATGGCTACACCTTC | CASSSFGGESNYGYTF
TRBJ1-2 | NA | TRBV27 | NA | TGTACCAGCAGTCGACTTAGGAACTATGGCTACACCTTC | CTSSRLRNYGYTF
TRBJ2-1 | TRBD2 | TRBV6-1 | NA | TGTGCCAGCAGGGCCTTGGGACTAGCGGGAGGAATGTCCTACAATGAGCAGTTCTTC | CASRALGLAGGMSYNEQFF
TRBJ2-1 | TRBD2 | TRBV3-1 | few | TGTGCCAGCAGCCCAAACCGGCCTAGCGGAGGGAATGAGCAGTTCTTC | CASSPNRPSGGNEQFF
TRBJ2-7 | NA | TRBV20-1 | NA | TGCAGCAGGACGGACTTACTCAGCTCCTACGAGCAGTACTTC | CSRTDLLSSYEQYF
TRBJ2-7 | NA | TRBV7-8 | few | TGTGCCAGCACCAAGGGGGGGGAAAACTACGAGCAGTACTTC | CASTKGGENYEQYF
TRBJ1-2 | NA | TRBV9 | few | TGTGCCAGCAGCGTAGGGGACGGACTCTATGGCTACACCTTC | CASSVGDGLYGYTF
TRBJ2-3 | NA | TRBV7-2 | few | TGTGCCAGCAGCTTAGCGCTATGGGCGAGAGGAAAGGGGACAGATACGCAGTATTTT | CASSLALWARGKGTDTQYF
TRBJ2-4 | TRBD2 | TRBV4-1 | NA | TGCGCCAGCAGCCAAGACAGCGGGGGAGAGGGAGCCAAAAACATTCAGTACTTC | CASSQDSGGEGAKNIQYF
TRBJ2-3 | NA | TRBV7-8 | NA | TGTGCCAGCAGCCCACCGACGGCTTTTGGCACAGATACGCAGTATTTT | CASSPPTAFGTDTQYF